In this sample, the clone carrying this T cell receptor beta chain is medium-sized. As yet, its antigen is unknown. The sorting of naive CD8 T cells used the CD8+CD4-CCR7+CD45RA+ phenotype. The CDR3 is made up of 15 amino acids. Germline CDR1 is SQVTM and CDR2 is ANQGSEA. Trimming took off 7 bases at V and 5 bases at J, with 22 bases between the two ends. The use of previously described methods and listed TCR primers produced the bulk TCR libraries. TCRdb re-derived calls from the PCR reads in MiXCR, one entry per CDR3 protein. The sample has 8,000 to 11,000 distinct CDR3 sequences, over 15% seen once. This record belongs to a study of molecular identifiers for immune sequencing clone quantification. Study context: Five aliquots were made in replicates from the RNA of about 20,000 or 100,000 naive CD8 cells, and four were sequenced. General study results and limits: Same-barcode identical TCR molecules could make highly expanded clones look smaller than they are.

This TCR came from a human donor in good health. Some libraries in this study had Jurkat cell RNA spiked in. The chain recombines TRBV29-1 with TRBJ2-3; D is possibly TRBD2 (7 bases). Input material: naive CD8+ T cells from blood, with Jurkat cell RNA spiked in. Subset indicated: FACS-sorted CD8+CD4-CCR7+CD45RA+ naive T cells. CDR3 bases: TGCAGCGCCCGCCTATGGGTGGGGGGGCGAGATACGCAGTATTTT. Its protein product is CSARLWVGGRDTQYF.